This TCR beta chain was captured by sequencing in a study of cytomegalovirus exposure and HLA in healthy donors. Study-wide results and caveats: Cytomegalovirus association was assigned to about 150 TCR beta chains. Reportedly, diagnosis of cytomegalovirus status by the classifier showed high specificity and sensitivity. One later analysis, an examination of the 100 to 150 validation repertoires, found that first-cohort TCR clusters tended to co-occur in them. Most TCR sequences proved rare, with some public TCRs found in many donors.

The ends lost 6 bases at V and 6 bases at J; junction bases unmatched: 4. The CDR3 sequence is 14 residues long. Germline loops: CDR1 WNHNN, CDR2 SYGVQD (reference sequence). As to this clone: Its target is not known.

Sequencing was performed with immunoSEQ multiplex PCR; in TCRdb, only in-frame clones are kept and a portion is missing. The table lists roughly 140,000 clones, roughly 89% of them singletons, with 3% to 3.5% in the top ten. Sequencing input: PBMCs. The sequence was obtained from a woman under 30 in good health and CMV-seropositive. The rearrangement joins TRBV10-1 to TRBJ2-2; 10 bases align to TRBD1. In DNA form, the CDR3 reads TGCGCCAGCAGAGCCGGGACAGGGGCCGGGGAGCTGTTTTTT. Translated: CASRAGTGAGELFF.